This entry lists 6 T cell receptor beta chains sequenced from one sample in a study of cytomegalovirus exposure and HLA in healthy donors. Both 60 Vbeta primers and 13 Jbeta primers went into the PCR. Here immunoSEQ multiplex PCR was the method, and the copy in TCRdb shows in-frame clones only, minus some. The table lists about 110,000 clones, more than 65% of them singletons. Sequencing was done on a sample of PBMCs. The source of these receptors is a man aged 30-40 years in good health and CMV-seropositive.

The gene calls are TRBV10-3 and TRBJ2-7, with 10 bases fitting TRBD2. Germline CDR1 ENHRY, CDR2 SYGVKD. The CDR3 loop spans 15 amino acids. The junction had 2 bases not matched to a gene; V was cut back by 2 bases and J by 1 base. CDR3 sequence: CAISEVTSGSYEQYF. CDR3 coding DNA: TGTGCCATCAGTGAGGTGACTAGCGGGTCCTACGAGCAGTACTTC.

This sequence joins TRBV7-2 and TRBJ1-2, with TRBD1 matching 7 bases. The germline V gene encodes CDR1 SGHTA and CDR2 FQGNSA. After removal of 4 bases from V and 6 bases from J, the junction contained 8 bases not matched to a gene. The CDR3 length is 14 residues. DNA of the CDR3: TGTGCCAGCAGCTCCCAGCAACAGGGGAATGGCTACACCTTC. Translating gives CASSSQQQGNGYTF.

The chain employs TRBV14 and TRBJ2-1; tentatively, D is TRBD2 (5 bases). Trimming stripped 0 bases from V and 2 bases from J, with 8 bases between. The length of the CDR3 is 15 residues. Per the germline V gene, CDR1 is SGHDN and CDR2 is FVKESK. The CDR3, as DNA: TGTGCCAGCAGCCAAGATCGGCGGGCCTACAATGAGCAGTTCTTC. Translation gives CASSQDRRAYNEQFF.

This chain connects TRBV7-2 to TRBJ2-5; 11 nucleotides match TRBD2. The V segment lost 5 bases and the J segment 1 base; nucleotides outside the gene matches: 6. The CDR3 has 16 residues. Germline values: CDR1 SGHTA, CDR2 FQGNSA. In DNA, the CDR3 is TGTGCCAGCAGCGTTAGCGGGGGGGCCTCCCAAGAGACCCAGTACTTC. This encodes CASSVSGGASQETQYF.

The rearrangement links TRBV4-2 to TRBJ2-3; D is possibly TRBD2 (6 bases). The CDR3 runs to 14 residues. The V end was cut by 4 bases, the J end by 2 bases, with 10 bases between. CDR1 LGHNA and CDR2 YNFKEQ come from the germline V gene. Written as DNA, the CDR3 is TGTGCCAGCAGCCCCGGACTACTCACAGATACGCAGTATTTT. Protein: CASSPGLLTDTQYF.

The chain combines TRBV4-2 with TRBJ2-3, with 9 bases matching TRBD2. V was pared by 1 base and J by 4 bases, with 6 bases of the junction left unmatched. The germline gives CDR1 LGHNA, CDR2 YNFKEQ. The CDR3 length is 16 residues. For the CDR3, the DNA is TGTGCCAGCAGCCAAGTGGGAGCGGGGGGCGCAGATACGCAGTATTTT. The encoded protein is CASSQVGAGGADTQYF.